The present TCR beta chain was sequenced within a study of T cells in localized non-small cell lung cancer. Measured with immunoSEQ multiplex PCR; TCRdb has only the in-frame clones, and not every one. The sample lists around 64,000 clones, approximately 90% occurring once. Regarding this clone: As yet, its antigen is unknown.

Overall study results and limits: Longer overall survival accompanied higher blood T cell density. Uninvolved neighboring lung showed the greatest T cell clonality, exceeding tumor. Because only a single region of the tumor was sequenced, heterogeneity remains possible.

V lost 6 bases and J lost 4, with 10 bases in between. Germline CDR1 ENHRY, CDR2 SYGVKD. The CDR3 is 13 amino acids. The rearrangement uses TRBV10-3 and TRBJ1-3, with D unresolved. The receptor comes from a man aged 35 to 69 with stage I squamous cell lung carcinoma. This specimen was peripheral blood, taken before any cancer treatment. The CDR3 sequence: CAIRQEAGNTIYF. The CDR3 region has the DNA TGTGCCATCAGACAAGAGGCCGGAAACACCATATATTTT.